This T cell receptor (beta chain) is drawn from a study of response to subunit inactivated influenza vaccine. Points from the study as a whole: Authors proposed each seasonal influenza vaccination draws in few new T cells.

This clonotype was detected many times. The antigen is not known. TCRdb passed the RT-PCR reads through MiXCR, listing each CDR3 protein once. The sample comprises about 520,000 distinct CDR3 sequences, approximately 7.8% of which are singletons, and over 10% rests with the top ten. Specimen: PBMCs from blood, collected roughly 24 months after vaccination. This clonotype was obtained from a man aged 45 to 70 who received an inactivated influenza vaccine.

CDR3 protein: CSENRQGLETQYF. The CDR3 region has the DNA TGCAGCGAAAACAGACAGGGGTTGGAGACCCAGTACTTC. The chain is built from TRBV20-1 and TRBJ2-5; 8 bases match TRBD1. CDR3 length: 13 amino acids. Germline loops: CDR1 DFQATT, CDR2 SNEGSKA (reference sequence).